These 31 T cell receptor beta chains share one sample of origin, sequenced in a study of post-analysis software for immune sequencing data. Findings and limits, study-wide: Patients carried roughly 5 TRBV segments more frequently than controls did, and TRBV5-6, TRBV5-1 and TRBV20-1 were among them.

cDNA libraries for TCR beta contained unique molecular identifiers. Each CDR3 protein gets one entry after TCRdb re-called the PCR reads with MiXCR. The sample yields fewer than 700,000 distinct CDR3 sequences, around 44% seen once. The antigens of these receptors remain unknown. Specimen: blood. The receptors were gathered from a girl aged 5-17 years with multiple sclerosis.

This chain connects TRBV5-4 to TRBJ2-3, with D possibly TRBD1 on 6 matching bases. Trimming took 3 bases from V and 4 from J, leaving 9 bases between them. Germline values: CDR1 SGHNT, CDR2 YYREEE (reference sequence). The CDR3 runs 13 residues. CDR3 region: CASSSDSPDTQYF. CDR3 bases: TGTGCCAGCAGCTCGGACAGTCCAGATACGCAGTATTTT.

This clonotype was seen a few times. The CDR3 bases are TGTGCCAGCAGTTTAGGTACCGGGACAGGGAGAGGACAGCCCCAGCATTTT. Its translation is CASSLGTGTGRGQPQHF. This sequence joins TRBV12-3 or TRBV12-4 and TRBJ1-5, with 9 bases fitting TRBD1. The CDR3 is 17 residues long. J was trimmed by 7 bases and V by 1 base; bases with no gene match: 11.

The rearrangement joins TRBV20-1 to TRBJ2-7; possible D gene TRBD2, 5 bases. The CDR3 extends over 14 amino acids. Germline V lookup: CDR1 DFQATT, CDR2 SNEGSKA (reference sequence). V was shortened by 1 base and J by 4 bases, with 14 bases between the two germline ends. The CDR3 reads CSARVRSSFYEQYF. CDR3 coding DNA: TGCAGTGCTAGAGTTAGGTCTAGCTTTTACGAGCAGTACTTC.

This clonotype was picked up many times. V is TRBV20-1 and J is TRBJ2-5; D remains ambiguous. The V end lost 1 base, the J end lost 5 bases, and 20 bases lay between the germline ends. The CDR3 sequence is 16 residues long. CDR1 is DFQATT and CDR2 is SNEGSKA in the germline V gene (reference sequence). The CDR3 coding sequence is TGCAGTGCTAGAGTTTCGCTTCCTAGGGTCGGGGAGACCCAGTACTTC. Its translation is CSARVSLPRVGETQYF.

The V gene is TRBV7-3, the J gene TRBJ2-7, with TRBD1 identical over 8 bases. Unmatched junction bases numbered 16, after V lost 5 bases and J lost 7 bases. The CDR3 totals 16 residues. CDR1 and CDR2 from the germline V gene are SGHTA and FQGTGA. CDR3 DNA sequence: TGTGCCAGCAGCCATACGGGGGCGACAGGGGTGAGTGAGCAGTACTTC. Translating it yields CASSHTGATGVSEQYF.

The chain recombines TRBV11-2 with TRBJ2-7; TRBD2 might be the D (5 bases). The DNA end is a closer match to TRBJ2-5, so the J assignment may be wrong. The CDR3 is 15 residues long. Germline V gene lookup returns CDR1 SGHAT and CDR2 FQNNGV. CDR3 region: CASSNPPGGGETQYF. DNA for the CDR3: TGTGCCAGCAGTAACCCTCCCGGCGGCGGGGAGACCCAGTACTTC.

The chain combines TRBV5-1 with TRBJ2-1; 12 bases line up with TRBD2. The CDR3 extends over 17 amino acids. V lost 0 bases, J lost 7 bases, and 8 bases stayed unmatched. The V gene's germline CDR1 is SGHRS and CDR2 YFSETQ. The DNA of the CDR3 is TGCGCCAGCAGCTTGGCACCGACTAGCGGGGGCGGGAATGAGCAGTTCTTC. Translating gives CASSLAPTSGGGNEQFF.

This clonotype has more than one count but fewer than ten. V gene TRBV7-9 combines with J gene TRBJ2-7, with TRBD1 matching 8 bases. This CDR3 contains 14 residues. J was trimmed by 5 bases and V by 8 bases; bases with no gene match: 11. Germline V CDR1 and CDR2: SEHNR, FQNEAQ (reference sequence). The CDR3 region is CASCPGQAIHEQYF. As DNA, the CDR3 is TGTGCCAGCTGCCCGGGACAGGCCATTCACGAGCAGTACTTC. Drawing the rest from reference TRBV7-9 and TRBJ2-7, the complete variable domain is DTGVSQNPRHKITKRGQNVTFRCDPISEHNRLYWYRQTLGQGPEFLTYFQNEAQLEKSRLLSDRFSAERPKGSFSTLEIQRTEQGDSAMYLCASCPGQAIHEQYFGPGTRLTVT.

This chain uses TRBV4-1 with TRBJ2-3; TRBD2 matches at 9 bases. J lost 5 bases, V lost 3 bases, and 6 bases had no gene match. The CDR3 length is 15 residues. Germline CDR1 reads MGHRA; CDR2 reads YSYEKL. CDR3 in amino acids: CASSQLAGAGDTQYF. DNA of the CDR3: TGCGCCAGCAGCCAGTTAGCGGGAGCGGGAGATACGCAGTATTTT.

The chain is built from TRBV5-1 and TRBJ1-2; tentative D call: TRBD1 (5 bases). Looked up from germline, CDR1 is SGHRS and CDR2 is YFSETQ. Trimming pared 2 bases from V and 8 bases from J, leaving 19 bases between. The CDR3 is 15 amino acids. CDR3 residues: CASSFGDHGIDGYTF. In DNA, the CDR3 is TGCGCCAGCAGCTTTGGGGACCACGGGATAGACGGCTACACCTTC.

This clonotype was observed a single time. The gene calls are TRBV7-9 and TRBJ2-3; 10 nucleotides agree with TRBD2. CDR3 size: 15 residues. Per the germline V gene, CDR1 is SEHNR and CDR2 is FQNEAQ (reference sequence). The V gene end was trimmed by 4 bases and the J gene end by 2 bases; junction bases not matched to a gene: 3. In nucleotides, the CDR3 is TGTGCCAGCAGCTCGGGACTAGCGCCCACAGATACGCAGTATTTT. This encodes CASSSGLAPTDTQYF.

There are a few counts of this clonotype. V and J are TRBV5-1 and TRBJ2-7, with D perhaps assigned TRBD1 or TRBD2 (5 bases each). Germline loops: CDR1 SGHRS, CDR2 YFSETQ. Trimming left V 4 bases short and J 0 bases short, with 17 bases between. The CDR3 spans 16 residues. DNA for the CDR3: TGCGCCAGCAGCCCCCAAGGGGAGTTGAGCTCCTACGAGCAGTACTTC. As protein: CASSPQGELSSYEQYF.

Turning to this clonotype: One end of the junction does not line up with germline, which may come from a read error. CDR3 region: CAGSQTRSNQETQYF. CDR3 bases: TGTGCCGGCAGCCAGACCCGGTCGAATCAAGAGACCCAGTACTTC. V is TRBV7-2 and J is TRBJ2-5; D ambiguous. Germline assignment: CDR1 SGHTA and CDR2 FQGNSA. The CDR3 length is 15 residues. The full variable domain, in which reference TRBV7-2 and TRBJ2-5 provide the parts outside the CDR3, is GAGVSQSPSNKVTEKGKDVELRCDPISGHTALYWYRQSLGQGLEFLIYFQGNSAPDKSGLPSDRFSAERTGGSVSTLTIQRTQQEDSAVYLCAGSQTRSNQETQYFGPGTRLLVL.

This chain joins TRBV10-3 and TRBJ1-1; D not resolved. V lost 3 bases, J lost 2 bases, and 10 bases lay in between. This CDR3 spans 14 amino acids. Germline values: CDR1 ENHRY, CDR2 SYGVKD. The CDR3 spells CAISDRGENTEAFF. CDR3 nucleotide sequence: TGTGCCATCAGTGACCGGGGAGAAAACACTGAAGCTTTCTTT.

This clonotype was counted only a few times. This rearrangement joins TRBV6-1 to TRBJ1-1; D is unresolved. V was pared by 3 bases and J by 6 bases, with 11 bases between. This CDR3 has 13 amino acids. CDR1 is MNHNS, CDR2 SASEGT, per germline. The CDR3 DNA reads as TGTGCCAGCAGTGAGCAACGCCGCTCTGAAGCTTTCTTT. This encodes CASSEQRRSEAFF.

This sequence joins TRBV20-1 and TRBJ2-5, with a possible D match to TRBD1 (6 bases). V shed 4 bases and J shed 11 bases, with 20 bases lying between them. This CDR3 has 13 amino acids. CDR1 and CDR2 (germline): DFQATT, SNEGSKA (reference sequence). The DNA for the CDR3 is TGCAGTGCTATGGACAGCCCTCCAGGGGAGCAGTACTTC. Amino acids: CSAMDSPPGEQYF.

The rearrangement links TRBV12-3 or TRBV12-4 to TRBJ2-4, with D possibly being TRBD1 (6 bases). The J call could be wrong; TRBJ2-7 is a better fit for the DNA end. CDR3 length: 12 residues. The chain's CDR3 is CASRPTGNEQYF. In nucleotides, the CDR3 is TGTGCCAGCAGACCCACAGGGAACGAGCAGTACTTC.

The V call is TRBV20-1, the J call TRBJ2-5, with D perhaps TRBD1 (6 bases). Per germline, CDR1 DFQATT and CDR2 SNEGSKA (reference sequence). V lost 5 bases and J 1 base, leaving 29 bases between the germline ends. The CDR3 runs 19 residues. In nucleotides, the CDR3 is TGCAGTGCTTTCCTCACTACAGCCCACAGGGTCCTACCCCAAGAGACCCAGTACTTC. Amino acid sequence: CSAFLTTAHRVLPQETQYF.

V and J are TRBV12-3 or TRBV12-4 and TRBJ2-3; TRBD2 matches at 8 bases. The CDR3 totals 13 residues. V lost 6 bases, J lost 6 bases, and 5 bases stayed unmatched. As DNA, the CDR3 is TGTGCCAGCAGGGGACTAGTTCGGGATACGCAGTATTTT. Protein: CASRGLVRDTQYF.

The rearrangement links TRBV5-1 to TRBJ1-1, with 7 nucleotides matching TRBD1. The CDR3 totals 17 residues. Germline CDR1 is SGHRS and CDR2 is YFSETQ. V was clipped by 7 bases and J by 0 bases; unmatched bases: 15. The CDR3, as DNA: TGCGCCAGCTCGAGGCGCGGGGACAGCCTCATGAACACTGAAGCTTTCTTT. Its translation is CASSRRGDSLMNTEAFF.

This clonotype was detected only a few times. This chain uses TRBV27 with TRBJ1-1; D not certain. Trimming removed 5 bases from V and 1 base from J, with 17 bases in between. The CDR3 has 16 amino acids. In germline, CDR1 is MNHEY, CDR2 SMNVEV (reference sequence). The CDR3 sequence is CASSLNAWGSNTEAFF. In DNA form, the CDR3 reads TGTGCCAGCAGTCTCAACGCATGGGGATCGAACACTGAAGCTTTCTTT.

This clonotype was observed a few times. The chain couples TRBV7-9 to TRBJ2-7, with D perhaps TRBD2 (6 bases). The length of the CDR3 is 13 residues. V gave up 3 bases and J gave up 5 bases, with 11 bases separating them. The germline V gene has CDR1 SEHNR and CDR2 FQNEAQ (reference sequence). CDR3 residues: CASSFTGRHEQYF. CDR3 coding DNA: TGTGCCAGCAGCTTTACGGGGAGGCACGAGCAGTACTTC. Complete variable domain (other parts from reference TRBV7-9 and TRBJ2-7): DTGVSQNPRHKITKRGQNVTFRCDPISEHNRLYWYRQTLGQGPEFLTYFQNEAQLEKSRLLSDRFSAERPKGSFSTLEIQRTEQGDSAMYLCASSFTGRHEQYFGPGTRLTVT.

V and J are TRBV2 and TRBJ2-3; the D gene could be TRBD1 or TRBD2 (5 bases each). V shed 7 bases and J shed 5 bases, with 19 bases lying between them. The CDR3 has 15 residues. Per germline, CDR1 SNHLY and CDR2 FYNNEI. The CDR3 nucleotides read TGTGCCAGCATCGCTCAGGGAGTCCCTATAGATACGCAGTATTTT. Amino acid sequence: CASIAQGVPIDTQYF.

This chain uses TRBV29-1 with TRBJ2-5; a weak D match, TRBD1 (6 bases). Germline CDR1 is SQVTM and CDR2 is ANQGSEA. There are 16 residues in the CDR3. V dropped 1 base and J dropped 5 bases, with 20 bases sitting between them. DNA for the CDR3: TGCAGCGTTGAAGTGGGCAGGGGCCCTGCGAGGGAGACCCAGTACTTC. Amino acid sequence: CSVEVGRGPARETQYF. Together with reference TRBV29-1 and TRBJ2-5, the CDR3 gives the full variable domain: SAVISQKPSRDICQRGTSLTIQCQVDSQVTMMFWYRQQPGQSLTLIATANQGSEATYESGFVIDKFPISRPNLTFSTLTVSNMSPEDSSIYLCSVEVGRGPARETQYFGPGTRLLVL.

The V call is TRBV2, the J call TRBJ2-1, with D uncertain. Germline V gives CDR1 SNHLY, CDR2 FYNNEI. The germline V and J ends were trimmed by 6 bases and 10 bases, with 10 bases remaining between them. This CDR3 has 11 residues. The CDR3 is CASSRQTEQFF. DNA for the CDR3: TGTGCCAGCAGCCGCCAGACCGAGCAGTTCTTC.

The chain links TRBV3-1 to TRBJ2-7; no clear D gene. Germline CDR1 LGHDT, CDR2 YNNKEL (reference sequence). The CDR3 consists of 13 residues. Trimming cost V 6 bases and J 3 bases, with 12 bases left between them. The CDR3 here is CASRMGANYEQYF. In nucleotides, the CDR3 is TGTGCCAGCAGGATGGGCGCGAACTACGAGCAGTACTTC.

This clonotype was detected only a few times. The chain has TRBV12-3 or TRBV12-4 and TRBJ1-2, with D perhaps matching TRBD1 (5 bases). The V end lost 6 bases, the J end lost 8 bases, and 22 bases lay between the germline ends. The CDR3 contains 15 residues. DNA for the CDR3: TGTGCCAGCAGCTTTACGGCCACAGGTCGAGGAGGCTACACCTTC. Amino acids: CASSFTATGRGGYTF.

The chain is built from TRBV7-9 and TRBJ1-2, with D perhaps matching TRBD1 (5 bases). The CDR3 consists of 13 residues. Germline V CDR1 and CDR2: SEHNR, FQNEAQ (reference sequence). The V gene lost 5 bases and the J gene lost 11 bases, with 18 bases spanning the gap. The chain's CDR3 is CASSEVGASTYTF. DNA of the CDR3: TGTGCCAGCAGCGAAGTAGGGGCTTCAACGTACACCTTC.

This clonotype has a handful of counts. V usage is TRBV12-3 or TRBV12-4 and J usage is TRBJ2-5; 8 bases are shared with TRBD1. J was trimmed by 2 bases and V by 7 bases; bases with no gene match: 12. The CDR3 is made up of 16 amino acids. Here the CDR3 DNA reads TGTGCCAGCACCCCCGTTCTCAGGGGGCTTCAAGAGACCCAGTACTTC. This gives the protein CASTPVLRGLQETQYF.

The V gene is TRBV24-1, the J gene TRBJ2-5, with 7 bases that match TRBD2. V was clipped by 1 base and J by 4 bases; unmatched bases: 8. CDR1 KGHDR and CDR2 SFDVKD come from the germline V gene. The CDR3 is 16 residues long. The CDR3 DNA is TGTGCCACCAGTGATTTCGAGGGAACGGGAGGAGAGACCCAGTACTTC. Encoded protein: CATSDFEGTGGETQYF.

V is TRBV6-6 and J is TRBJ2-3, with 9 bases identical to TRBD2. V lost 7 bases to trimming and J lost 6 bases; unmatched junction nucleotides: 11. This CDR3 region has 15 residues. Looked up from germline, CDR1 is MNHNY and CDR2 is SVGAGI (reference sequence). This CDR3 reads CASKAGGPPRDTQYF. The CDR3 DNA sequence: TGTGCCAGCAAGGCGGGAGGGCCGCCAAGGGATACGCAGTATTTT.